Here is one T cell receptor beta chain with its context. Its cognate antigen is unknown. The data originate from a study of identical twins. General observations from the study: Zero-insertion results could be subject to partial confounding by invariant MAIT and iNKT cells.

A single record per CDR3 protein comes from TCRdb applying MiXCR to the 5' RACE reads. The sample lists roughly 1.6 million distinct CDR3 sequences; about 30% were seen once. The sequenced material came from cord blood. The receptor was derived from a newborn girl in good health.

CDR3 sequence: CSARDGSGSNEQFF. CDR3 nucleotides: TGCAGTGCTAGAGATGGTAGCGGGAGCAATGAGCAGTTCTTC. The chain links TRBV20-1 to TRBJ2-1, with 9 bases matching TRBD2. Germline CDR1 DFQATT, CDR2 SNEGSKA (reference sequence). The V gene end was trimmed by 0 bases and the J gene end by 6 bases; junction bases not matched to a gene: 3. The CDR3 spans 14 residues.